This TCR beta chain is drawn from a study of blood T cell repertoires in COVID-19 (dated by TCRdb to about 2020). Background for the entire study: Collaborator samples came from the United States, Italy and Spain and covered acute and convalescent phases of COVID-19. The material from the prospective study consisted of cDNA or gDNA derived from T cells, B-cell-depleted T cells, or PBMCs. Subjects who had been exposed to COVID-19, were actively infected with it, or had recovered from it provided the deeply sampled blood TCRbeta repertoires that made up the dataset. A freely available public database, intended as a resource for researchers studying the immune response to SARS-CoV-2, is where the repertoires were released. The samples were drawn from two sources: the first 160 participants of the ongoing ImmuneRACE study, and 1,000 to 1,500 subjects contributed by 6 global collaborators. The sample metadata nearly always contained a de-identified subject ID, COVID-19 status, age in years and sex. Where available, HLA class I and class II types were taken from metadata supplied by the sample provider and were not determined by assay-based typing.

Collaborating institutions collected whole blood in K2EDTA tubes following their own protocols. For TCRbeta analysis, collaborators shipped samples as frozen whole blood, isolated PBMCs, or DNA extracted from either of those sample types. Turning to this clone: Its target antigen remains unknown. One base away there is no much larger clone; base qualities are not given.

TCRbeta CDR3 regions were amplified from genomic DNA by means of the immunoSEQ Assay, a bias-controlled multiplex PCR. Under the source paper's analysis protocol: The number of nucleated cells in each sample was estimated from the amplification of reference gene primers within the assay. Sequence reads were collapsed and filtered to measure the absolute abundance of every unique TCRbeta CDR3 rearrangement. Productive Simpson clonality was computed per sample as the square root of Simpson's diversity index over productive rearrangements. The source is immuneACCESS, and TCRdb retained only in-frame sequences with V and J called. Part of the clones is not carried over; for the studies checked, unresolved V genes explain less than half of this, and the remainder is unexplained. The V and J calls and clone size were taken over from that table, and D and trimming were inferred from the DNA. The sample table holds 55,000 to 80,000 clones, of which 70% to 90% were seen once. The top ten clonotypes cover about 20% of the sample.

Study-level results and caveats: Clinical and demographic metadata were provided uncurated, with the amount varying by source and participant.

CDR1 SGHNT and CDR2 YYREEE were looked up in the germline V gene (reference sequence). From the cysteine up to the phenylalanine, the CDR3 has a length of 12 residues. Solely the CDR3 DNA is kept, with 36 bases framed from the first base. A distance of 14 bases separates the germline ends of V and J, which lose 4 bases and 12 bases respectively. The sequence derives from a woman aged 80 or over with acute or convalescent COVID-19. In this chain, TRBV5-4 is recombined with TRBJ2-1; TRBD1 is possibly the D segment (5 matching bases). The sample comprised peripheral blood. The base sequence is TGTGCCAGCAGCGTCCTTCTAGGGGTGCAGTTCTTC. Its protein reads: CASSVLLGVQFF.